This TCR beta chain was sequenced during a study of T cell responses to AZD1222 COVID-19 vaccine. Profiling relied on immunoSEQ multiplex PCR, and the TCRdb table lists in-frame clones only, not all of them. Of 150,000 or so clones in the sample, about nine tenths were seen once. From germline, CDR1 is KGHDR and CDR2 SFDVKD. The CDR3 is made up of 12 amino acids. The germline V and J ends were trimmed by 8 bases and 3 bases, with 7 bases remaining between them. The sequencing here drew on peripheral blood, taken on day 0 of AZD1222 vaccination. The sequence was collected from an adult in good health. This chain uses TRBV24-1 with TRBJ2-1; the D is unclear. The CDR3 region is CATTGYYNEQFF. The CDR3 nucleotides read TGTGCCACCACGGGTTACTACAATGAGCAGTTCTTC.